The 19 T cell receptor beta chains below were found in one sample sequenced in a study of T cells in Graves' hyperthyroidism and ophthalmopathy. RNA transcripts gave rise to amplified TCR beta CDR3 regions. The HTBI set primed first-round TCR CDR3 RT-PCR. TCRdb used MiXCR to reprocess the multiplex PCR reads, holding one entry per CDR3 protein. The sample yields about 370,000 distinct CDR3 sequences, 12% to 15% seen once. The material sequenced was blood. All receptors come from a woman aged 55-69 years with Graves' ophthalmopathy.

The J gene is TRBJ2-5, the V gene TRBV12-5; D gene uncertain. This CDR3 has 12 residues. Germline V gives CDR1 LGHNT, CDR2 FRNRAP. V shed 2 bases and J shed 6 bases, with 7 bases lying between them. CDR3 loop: CASGLSFQTQYF. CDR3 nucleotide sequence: TGTGCTAGTGGTTTGTCCTTTCAGACCCAGTACTTC. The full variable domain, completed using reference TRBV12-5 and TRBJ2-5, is DARVTQTPRHKVTEMGQEVTMRCQPILGHNTVFWYRQTMMQGLELLAYFRNRAPLDDSGMPKDRFSAEMPDATLATLKIQPSEPRDSAVYFCASGLSFQTQYFGPGTRLLVL.

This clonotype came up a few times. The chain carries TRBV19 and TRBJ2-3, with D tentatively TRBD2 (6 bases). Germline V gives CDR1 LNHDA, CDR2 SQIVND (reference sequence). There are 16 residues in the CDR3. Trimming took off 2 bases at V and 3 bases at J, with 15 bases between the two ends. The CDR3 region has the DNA TGTGCCAGTAGTATAACCTCCGGGAGCCCAACAGATACGCAGTATTTT. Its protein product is CASSITSGSPTDTQYF.

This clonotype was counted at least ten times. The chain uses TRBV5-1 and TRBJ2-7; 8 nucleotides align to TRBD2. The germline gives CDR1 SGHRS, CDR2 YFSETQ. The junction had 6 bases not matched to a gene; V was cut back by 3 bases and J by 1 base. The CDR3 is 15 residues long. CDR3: CASSSQTSASYEQYF. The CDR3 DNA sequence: TGCGCCAGCAGCTCACAGACTAGCGCATCCTACGAGCAGTACTTC.

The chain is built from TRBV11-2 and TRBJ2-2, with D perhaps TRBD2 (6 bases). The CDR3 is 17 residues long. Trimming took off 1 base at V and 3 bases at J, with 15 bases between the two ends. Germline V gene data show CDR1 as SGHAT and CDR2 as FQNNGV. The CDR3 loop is CASSLVGGAGHTGELFF. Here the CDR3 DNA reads TGTGCCAGCAGCTTAGTGGGAGGAGCGGGCCACACCGGGGAGCTGTTTTTT.

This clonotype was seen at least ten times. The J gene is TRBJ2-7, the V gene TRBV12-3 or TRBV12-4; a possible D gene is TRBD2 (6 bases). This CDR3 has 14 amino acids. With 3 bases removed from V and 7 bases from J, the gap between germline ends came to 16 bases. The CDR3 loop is CASSFQGSAGEQYF. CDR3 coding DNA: TGTGCCAGCAGTTTCCAGGGTTCGGCGGGGGAGCAGTACTTC.

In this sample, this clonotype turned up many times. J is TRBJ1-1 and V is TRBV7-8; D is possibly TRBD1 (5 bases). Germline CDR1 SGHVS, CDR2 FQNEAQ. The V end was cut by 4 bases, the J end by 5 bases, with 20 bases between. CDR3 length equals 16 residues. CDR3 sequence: CASSSQPQGAGTEAFF. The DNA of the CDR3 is TGTGCCAGCAGCTCCCAGCCCCAGGGCGCGGGGACTGAAGCTTTCTTT.

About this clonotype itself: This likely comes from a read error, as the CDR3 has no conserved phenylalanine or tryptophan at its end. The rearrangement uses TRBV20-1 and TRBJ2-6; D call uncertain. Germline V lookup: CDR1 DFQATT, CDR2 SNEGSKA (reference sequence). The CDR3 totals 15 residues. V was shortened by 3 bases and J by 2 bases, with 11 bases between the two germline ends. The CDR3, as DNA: TGCAGTGCTAGTGTTACGGAGCCTGGGGCCAACGTCCTGACTCTC. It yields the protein CSASVTEPGANVLTL.

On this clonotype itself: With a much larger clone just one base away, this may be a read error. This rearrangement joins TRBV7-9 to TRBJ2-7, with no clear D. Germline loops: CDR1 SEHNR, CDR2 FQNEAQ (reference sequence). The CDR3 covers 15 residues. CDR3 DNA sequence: TGTGCCGGCAGCTTAGATCGAGGCCAAATCTACGAGCAGTACTTC. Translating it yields CAGSLDRGQIYEQYF. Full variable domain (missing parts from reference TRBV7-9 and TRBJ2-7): DTGVSQNPRHKITKRGQNVTFRCDPISEHNRLYWYRQTLGQGPEFLTYFQNEAQLEKSRLLSDRFSAERPKGSFSTLEIQRTEQGDSAMYLCAGSLDRGQIYEQYFGPGTRLTVT.

CDR3 protein: CASSQVAGGWEQYF. CDR3 in DNA: TGTGCCAGCAGCCAAGTGGCGGGAGGTTGGGAGCAGTACTTC. This sequence joins TRBV4-2 and TRBJ2-7, with 8 bases lining up with TRBD2. The junction had 6 bases not matched to a gene; V was cut back by 1 base and J by 7 bases. Germline V gives CDR1 LGHNA, CDR2 YNFKEQ. CDR3 size: 14 residues.

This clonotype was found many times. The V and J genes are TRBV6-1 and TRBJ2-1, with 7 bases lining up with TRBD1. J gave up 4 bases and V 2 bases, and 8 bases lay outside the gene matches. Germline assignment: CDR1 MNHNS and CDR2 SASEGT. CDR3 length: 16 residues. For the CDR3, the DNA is TGTGCCAGCAGTGAATATTGGACAGGTGGATACAATGAGCAGTTCTTC. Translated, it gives CASSEYWTGGYNEQFF.

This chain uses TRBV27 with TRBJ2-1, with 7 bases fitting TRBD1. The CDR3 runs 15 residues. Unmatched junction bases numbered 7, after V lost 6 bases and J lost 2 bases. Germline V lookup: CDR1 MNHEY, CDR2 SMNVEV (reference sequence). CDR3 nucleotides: TGTGCCAGCAGCCCCGAGACAGGGACCTACAATGAGCAGTTCTTC. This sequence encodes CASSPETGTYNEQFF.

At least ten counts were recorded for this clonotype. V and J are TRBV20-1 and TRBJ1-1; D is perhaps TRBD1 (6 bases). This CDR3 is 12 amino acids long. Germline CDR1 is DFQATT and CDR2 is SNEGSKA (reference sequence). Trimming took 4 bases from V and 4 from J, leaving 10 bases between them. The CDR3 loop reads CSATGDFTEAFF. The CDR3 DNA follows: TGCAGTGCTACAGGGGACTTCACTGAAGCTTTCTTT.

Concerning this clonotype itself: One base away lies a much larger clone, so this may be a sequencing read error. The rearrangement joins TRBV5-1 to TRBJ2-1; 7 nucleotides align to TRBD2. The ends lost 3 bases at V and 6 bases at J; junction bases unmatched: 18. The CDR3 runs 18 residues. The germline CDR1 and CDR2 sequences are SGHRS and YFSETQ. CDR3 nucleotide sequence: TGCGCCAGCAGCTACTCCGGGACTGGCGGGAGTGAGCCCAATGAGCAGTTCTTC. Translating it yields CASSYSGTGGSEPNEQFF.

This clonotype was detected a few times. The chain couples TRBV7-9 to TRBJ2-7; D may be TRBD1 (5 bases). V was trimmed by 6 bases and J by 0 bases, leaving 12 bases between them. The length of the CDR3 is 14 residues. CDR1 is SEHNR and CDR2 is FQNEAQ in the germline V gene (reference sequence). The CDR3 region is CASRAGPFSYEQYF. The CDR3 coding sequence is TGTGCCAGCAGGGCAGGGCCTTTCTCCTACGAGCAGTACTTC. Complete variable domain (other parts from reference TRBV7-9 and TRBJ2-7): DTGVSQNPRHKITKRGQNVTFRCDPISEHNRLYWYRQTLGQGPEFLTYFQNEAQLEKSRLLSDRFSAERPKGSFSTLEIQRTEQGDSAMYLCASRAGPFSYEQYFGPGTRLTVT.

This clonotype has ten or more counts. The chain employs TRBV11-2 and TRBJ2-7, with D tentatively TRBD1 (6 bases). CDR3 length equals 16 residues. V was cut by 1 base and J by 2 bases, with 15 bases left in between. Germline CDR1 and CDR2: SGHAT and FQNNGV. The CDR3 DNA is TGTGCCAGCAGCTTAGTGACAGGACCCCTTCCCTACGAGCAGTACTTC. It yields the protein CASSLVTGPLPYEQYF.

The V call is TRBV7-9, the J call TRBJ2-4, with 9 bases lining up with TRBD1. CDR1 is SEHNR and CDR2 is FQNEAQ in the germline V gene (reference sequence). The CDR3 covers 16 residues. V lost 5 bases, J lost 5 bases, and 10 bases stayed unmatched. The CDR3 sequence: CASSPRDREEENIQYF. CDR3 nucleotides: TGTGCCAGCAGCCCTAGGGACAGGGAGGAGGAAAACATTCAGTACTTC.

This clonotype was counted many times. CDR3 amino acids: CASSAKLASNTGELFF. The CDR3 DNA is TGCGCCAGCAGCGCGAAACTAGCGTCGAACACCGGGGAGCTGTTTTTT. The chain links TRBV5-1 to TRBJ2-2; 7 positions agree with TRBD2. The length of the CDR3 is 16 residues. The V gene end was trimmed by 4 bases and the J gene end by 0 bases; junction bases not matched to a gene: 6. Germline CDR1 reads SGHRS; CDR2 reads YFSETQ.

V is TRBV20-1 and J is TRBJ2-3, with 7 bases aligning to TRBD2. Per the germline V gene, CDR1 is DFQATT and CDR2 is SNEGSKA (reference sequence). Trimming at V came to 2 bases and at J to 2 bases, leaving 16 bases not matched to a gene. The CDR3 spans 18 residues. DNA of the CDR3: TGCAGTGCTAGACCTCTCCGCGGGAGAGCAAGGAACACAGATACGCAGTATTTT. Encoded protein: CSARPLRGRARNTDTQYF.

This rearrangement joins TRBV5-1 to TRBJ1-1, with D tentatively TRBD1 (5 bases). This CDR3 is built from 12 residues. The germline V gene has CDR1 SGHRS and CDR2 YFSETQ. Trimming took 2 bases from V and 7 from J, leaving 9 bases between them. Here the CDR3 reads CASSFEGLEAFF. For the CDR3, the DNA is TGCGCCAGCAGCTTTGAGGGGCTTGAAGCTTTCTTT.